This TCR beta chain derives from a study of blood T cell repertoires in COVID-19 (dated by TCRdb to 2020 to 2021). Some background on the complete study: Samples covering the acute and convalescent phases of COVID-19 were provided by collaborators in the United States, Italy and Spain. The material from the prospective study consisted of cDNA or gDNA derived from T cells, B-cell-depleted T cells, or PBMCs. Subjects who had been exposed to COVID-19, were actively infected with it, or had recovered from it provided the deeply sampled blood TCRbeta repertoires that made up the dataset. A freely available public database, intended as a resource for researchers studying the immune response to SARS-CoV-2, is where the repertoires were released. The samples were drawn from two sources: the first 160 participants of the ongoing ImmuneRACE study, and 1,000 to 1,500 subjects contributed by 6 global collaborators. Sample metadata almost always included a de-identified subject ID, COVID-19 status, age in years and sex. Where available, HLA class I and class II types were taken from metadata supplied by the sample provider and were not determined by assay-based typing.

Study-wide conclusions, independent of this receptor: The quantity of clinical and demographic metadata differed by source and by participant and was supplied without curation.

Comments on this clone: Its antigen has not been determined. Base qualities are not recorded, but no much larger clone differs from it by a single base.

One collaborating source in Seattle enrolled patients during active infection and followed them longitudinally through the course of disease. The collaborating institutions used their own protocols to collect whole blood in K2EDTA tubes. For TCRbeta analysis, collaborators shipped samples as frozen whole blood, isolated PBMCs, or DNA extracted from either of those sample types. The CDR3 contains 14 residues, cysteine and phenylalanine counted. CDR3 DNA only is kept here, 42 bases in frame from base 1. From the germline V gene, CDR1 is MDHEN and CDR2 is SYDVKM. Trimming at the junction amounts to 2 bases on V and 3 bases on J, and the germline ends lie 10 bases apart. TCRbeta CDR3 regions were amplified from genomic DNA by means of the immunoSEQ Assay, a bias-controlled multiplex PCR. On the study's bioinformatics: The number of nucleated cells in each sample was estimated by amplification of reference gene primers within the assay. To quantify the absolute abundance of each unique TCRbeta CDR3 rearrangement, sequence reads were collapsed and filtered. Productive Simpson clonality was computed per sample as the square root of Simpson's diversity index over productive rearrangements. TCRdb obtained this table from immuneACCESS and retained in-frame rearrangements with V and J assigned. These tables miss some clones; where compared with another copy, unresolved V genes account for less than half of the shortfall, and the remainder is unexplained. V, J and clone size are taken as reported in that table, and D and trimming were inferred from the DNA itself. Here the sample has 270,000 or so clones; approximately 87% occur a single time. Together, the top ten hold roughly 12% of the sample.

Sequences were obtained from peripheral blood. The sequence was collected from a woman aged 25 to 39 with COVID-19, enrolled during active disease. This sequence uses TRBV28 and TRBJ1-2, with a tentative D gene TRBD1 over 6 matching bases. Here the CDR3 is given as CASSLLGGDYGYTF. The DNA reads as follows: TGTGCCAGCAGTTTACTAGGGGGTGACTATGGCTACACCTTC.